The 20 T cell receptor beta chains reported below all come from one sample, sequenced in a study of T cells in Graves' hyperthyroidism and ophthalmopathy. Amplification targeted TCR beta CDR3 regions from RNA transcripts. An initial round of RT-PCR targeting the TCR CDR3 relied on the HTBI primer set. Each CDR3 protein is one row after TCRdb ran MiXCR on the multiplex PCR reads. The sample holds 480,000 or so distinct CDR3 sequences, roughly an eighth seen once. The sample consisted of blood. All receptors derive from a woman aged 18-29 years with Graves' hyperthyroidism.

Here the CDR3 DNA reads TGTGCCTGGAGCACCAGACTACCCGGGGAGCTGTTTTTT. This gives the protein CAWSTRLPGELFF. The gene calls are TRBV30 and TRBJ2-2, with D maybe TRBD2 (5 bases). The CDR3 has 13 residues. Per germline, CDR1 GTSNPN and CDR2 SVGIG (reference sequence). Trimming shortened V by 3 bases and J by 6 bases, and 11 bases separated the two germline ends.

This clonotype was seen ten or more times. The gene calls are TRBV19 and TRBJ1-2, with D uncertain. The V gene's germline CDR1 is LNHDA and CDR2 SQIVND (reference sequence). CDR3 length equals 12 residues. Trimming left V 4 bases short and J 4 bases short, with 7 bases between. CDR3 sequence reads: CASSKTGYGYTF. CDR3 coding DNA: TGTGCCAGTAGTAAAACGGGCTATGGCTACACCTTC.

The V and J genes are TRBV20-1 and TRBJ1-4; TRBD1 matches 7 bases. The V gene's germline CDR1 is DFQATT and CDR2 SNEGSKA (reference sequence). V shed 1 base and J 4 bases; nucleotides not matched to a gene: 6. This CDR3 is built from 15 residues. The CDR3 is CSARVAGQINEKLFF. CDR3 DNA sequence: TGCAGTGCTAGAGTCGCGGGACAGATTAATGAAAAACTGTTTTTT.

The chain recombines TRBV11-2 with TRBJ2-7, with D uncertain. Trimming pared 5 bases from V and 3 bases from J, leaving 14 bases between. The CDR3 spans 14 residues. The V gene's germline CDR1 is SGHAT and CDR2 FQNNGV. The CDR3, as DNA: TGTGCCAGCAGCGCAGGATTCCCCAACTACGAGCAGTACTTC. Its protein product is CASSAGFPNYEQYF.

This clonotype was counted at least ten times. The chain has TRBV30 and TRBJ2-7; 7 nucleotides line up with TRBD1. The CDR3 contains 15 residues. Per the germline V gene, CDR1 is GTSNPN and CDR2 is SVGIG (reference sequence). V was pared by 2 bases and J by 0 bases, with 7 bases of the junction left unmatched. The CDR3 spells CAWSKGTVLSYEQYF. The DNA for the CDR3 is TGTGCCTGGAGTAAGGGGACAGTCCTCTCCTACGAGCAGTACTTC.

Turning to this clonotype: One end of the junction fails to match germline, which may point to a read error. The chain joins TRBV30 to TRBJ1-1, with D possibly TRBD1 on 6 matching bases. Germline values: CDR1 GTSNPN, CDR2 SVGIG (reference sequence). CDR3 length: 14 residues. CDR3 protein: CAWSKGQMNIEAFF. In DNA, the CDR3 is TGTGCCTGGAGTAAAGGACAGATGAACATTGAAGCTTTCTTT.

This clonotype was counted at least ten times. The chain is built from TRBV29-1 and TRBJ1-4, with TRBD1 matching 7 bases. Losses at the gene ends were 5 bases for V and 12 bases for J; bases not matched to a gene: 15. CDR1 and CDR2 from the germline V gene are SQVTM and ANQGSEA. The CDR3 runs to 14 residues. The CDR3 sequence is CSVSKGAEVGELFF. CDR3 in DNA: TGCAGCGTTTCAAAGGGGGCCGAGGTTGGGGAACTGTTTTTT.

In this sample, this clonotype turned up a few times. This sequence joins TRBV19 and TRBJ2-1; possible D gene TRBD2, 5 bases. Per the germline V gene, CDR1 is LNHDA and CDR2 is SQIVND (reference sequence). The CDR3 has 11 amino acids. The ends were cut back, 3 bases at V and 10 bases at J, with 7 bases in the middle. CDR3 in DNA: TGTGCCAGTAGTATGGGGAGAGAGCAGTTCTTC. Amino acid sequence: CASSMGREQFF.

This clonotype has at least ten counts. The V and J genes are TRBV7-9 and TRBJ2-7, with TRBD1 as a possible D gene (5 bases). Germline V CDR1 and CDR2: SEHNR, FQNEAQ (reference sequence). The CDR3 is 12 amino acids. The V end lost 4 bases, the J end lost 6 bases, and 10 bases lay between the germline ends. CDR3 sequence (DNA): TGTGCCAGCAGCTCCCAGGGTCGCGAGCAGTACTTC. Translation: CASSSQGREQYF.

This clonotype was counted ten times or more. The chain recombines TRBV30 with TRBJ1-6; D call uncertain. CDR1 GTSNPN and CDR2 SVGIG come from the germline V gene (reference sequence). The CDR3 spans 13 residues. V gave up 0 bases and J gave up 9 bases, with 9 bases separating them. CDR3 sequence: CAWSVASRSPLHF. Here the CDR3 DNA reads TGTGCCTGGAGTGTAGCTTCCCGTTCACCCCTCCACTTT.

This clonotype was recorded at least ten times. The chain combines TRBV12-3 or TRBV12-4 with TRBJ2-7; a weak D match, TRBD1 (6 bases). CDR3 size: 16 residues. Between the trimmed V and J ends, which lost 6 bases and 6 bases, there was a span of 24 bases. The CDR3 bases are TGTGCCAGCAGCCTCTCGAGGGGGATGAGTCCCTCCGAGCAGTACTTC. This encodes CASSLSRGMSPSEQYF.

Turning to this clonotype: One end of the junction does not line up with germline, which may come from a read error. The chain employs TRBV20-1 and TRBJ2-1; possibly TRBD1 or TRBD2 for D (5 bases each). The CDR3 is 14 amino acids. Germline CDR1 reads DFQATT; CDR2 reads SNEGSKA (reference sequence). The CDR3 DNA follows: TGCAGTGCCAGAGGGGAGAGTCACTACAATGAGCAGTTCTTC. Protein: CSARGESHYNEQFF.

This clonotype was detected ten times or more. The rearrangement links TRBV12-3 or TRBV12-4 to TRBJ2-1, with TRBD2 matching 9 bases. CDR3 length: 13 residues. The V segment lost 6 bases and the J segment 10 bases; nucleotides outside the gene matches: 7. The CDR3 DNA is TGTGCCAGCAGCCCTAGCGGGGACTGGGAGCAGTTCTTC. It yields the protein CASSPSGDWEQFF.

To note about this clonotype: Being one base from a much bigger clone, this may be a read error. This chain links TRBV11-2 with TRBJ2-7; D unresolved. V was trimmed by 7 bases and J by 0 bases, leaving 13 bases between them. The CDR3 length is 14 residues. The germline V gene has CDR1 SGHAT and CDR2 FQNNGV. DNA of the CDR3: TGTGCCAGCAATCCCTTCTGGGGCTCCTACGAGCAGTACTTC. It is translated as CASNPFWGSYEQYF. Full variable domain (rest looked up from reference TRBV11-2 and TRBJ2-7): EAGVAQSPRYKIIEKRQSVAFWCNPISGHATLYWYQQILGQGPKLLIQFQNNGVVDDSQLPKDRFSAERLKGVDSTLKIQPAKLEDSAVYLCASNPFWGSYEQYFGPGTRLTVT.

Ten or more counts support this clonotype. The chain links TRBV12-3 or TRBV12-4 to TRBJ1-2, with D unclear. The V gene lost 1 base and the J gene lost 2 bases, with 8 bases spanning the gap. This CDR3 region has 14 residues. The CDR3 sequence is CASSLGGGNYGYTF. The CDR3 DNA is TGTGCCAGCAGTTTAGGGGGAGGGAACTATGGCTACACCTTC.

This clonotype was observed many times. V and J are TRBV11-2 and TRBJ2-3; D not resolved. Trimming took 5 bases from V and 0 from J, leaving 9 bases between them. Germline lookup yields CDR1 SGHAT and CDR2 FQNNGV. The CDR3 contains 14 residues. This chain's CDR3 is CASSPSHSTDTQYF. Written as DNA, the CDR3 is TGTGCCAGCAGCCCCTCCCACAGCACAGATACGCAGTATTTT.

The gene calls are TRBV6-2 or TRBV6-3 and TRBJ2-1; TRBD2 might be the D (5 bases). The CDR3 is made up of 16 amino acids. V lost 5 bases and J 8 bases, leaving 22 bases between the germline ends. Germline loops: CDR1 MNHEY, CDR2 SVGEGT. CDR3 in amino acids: CASSDRASPRVDEQFF. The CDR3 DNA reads TGTGCCAGCAGTGACCGGGCGTCTCCGAGGGTCGATGAGCAGTTCTTC.

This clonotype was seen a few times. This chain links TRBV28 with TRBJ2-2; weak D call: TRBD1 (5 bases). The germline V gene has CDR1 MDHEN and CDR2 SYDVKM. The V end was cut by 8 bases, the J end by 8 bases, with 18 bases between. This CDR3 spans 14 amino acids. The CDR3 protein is CASVDATAAGELFF. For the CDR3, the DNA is TGTGCCAGCGTCGACGCGACAGCCGCAGGGGAGCTGTTTTTT. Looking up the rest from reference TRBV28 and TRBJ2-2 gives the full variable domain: DVKVTQSSRYLVKRTGEKVFLECVQDMDHENMFWYRQDPGLGLRLIYFSYDVKMKEKGDIPEGYSVSREKKERFSLILESASTNQTSMYLCASVDATAAGELFFGEGSRLTVL.

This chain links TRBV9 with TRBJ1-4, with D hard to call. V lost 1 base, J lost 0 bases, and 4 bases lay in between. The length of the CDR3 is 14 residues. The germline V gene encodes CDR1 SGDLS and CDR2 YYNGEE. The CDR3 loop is CASSVKSTNEKLFF. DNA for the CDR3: TGTGCCAGCAGCGTAAAGTCAACTAATGAAAAACTGTTTTTT. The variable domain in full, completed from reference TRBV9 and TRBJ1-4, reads DSGVTQTPKHLITATGQRVTLRCSPRSGDLSVYWYQQSLDQGLQFLIQYYNGEERAKGNILERFSAQQFPDLHSELNLSSLELGDSALYFCASSVKSTNEKLFFGSGTQLSVL.

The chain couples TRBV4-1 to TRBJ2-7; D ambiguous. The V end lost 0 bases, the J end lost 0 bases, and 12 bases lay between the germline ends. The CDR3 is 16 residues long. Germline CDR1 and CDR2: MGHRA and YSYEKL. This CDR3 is CASSQDHQESSYEQYF. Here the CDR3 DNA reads TGCGCCAGCAGCCAAGATCACCAGGAGAGCTCCTACGAGCAGTACTTC.